This TCR beta chain is from a study of T cells in Graves' hyperthyroidism and ophthalmopathy. Study-wide points: Researchers report that a 13 V-J model separated ophthalmopathy from stable hyperthyroidism.

Germline V CDR1 and CDR2: LGHDT, YNNKEL (reference sequence). The ends were cut back, 1 base at V and 7 bases at J, with 7 bases in the middle. CDR3 length equals 13 residues. This clonotype occurred many times. Antigen: not known. What was amplified from RNA transcripts were TCR beta CDR3 regions. Initially, a first-round RT-PCR of the TCR CDR3 employed the HTBI primer set. Via MiXCR, TCRdb re-called the multiplex PCR reads, giving one row per CDR3 protein. In the table there are over 350,000 distinct CDR3 sequences, roughly 20% of which are singletons. What was sequenced was blood. The source of this sequence is a young man with Graves' ophthalmopathy. The chain recombines TRBV3-1 with TRBJ2-2; D is uncertain. The CDR3 nucleotides read TGTGCCAGCAGCCAAGGCGGTAGCGGGGAGCTGTTTTTT. Translating gives CASSQGGSGELFF.